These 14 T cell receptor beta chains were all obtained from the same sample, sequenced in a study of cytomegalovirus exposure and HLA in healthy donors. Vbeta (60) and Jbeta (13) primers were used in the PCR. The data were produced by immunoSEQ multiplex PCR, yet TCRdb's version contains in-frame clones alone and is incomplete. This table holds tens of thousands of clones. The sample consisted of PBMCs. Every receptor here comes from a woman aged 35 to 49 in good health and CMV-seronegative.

The CDR3 is CASSFGAGGADTQYF. The CDR3 nucleotides are TGTGCCAGCTCCTTTGGGGCAGGGGGCGCAGATACGCAGTATTTT. V is TRBV6-1 and J is TRBJ2-3; 8 bases agree with TRBD1. This CDR3 region has 15 residues. CDR1 MNHNS and CDR2 SASEGT come from the germline V gene. The trim removed 8 bases at V and 4 bases at J, leaving 11 bases unmatched.

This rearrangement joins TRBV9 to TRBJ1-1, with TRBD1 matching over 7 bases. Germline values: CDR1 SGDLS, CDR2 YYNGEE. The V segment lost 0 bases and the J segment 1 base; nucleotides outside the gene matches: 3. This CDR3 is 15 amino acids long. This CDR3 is CASSVETGTNTEAFF. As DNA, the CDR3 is TGTGCCAGCAGCGTAGAGACAGGGACGAACACTGAAGCTTTCTTT.

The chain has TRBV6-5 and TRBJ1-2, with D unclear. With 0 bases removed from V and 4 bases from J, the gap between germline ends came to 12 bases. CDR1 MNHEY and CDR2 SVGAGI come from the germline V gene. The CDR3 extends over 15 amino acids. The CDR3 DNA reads TGTGCCAGCAGTTACTCGATAAGGGAGACCTATGGCTACACCTTC. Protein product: CASSYSIRETYGYTF.

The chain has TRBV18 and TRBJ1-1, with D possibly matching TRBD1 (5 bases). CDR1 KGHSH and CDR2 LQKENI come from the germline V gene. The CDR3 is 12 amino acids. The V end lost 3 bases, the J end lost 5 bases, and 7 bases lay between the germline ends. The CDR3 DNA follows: TGTGCCAGCTCACCCCGACAGACTGAAGCTTTCTTT. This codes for CASSPRQTEAFF.

Here the CDR3 reads CSVQKNYGYTF. The CDR3 DNA reads TGCAGTGTTCAGAAAAACTATGGCTACACCTTC. This chain joins TRBV20-1 and TRBJ1-2; D is uncertain. The CDR3 runs to 11 residues. Trimming pared 7 bases from V and 2 bases from J, leaving 8 bases between. Germline CDR1 reads DFQATT; CDR2 reads SNEGSKA (reference sequence).

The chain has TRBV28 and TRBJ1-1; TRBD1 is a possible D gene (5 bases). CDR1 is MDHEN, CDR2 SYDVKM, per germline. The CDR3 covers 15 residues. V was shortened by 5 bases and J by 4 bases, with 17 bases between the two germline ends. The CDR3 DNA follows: TGTGCCAGCAGTGCGGGGACGGTATCGGGCACTGAAGCTTTCTTT. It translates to CASSAGTVSGTEAFF.

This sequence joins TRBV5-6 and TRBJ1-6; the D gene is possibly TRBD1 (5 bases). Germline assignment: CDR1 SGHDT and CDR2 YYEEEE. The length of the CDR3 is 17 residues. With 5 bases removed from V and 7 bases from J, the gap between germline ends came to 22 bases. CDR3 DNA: TGTGCCAGCAGTTTCACCAGGGCCGCGTCTGGGAATTCACCCCTCCACTTT. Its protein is CASSFTRAASGNSPLHF.

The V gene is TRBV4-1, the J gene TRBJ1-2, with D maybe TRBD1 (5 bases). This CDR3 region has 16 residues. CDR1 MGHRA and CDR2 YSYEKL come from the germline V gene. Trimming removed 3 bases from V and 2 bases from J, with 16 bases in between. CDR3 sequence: CASSQDALRGNYGYTF. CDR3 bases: TGCGCCAGCAGCCAGGATGCCTTACGGGGGAACTATGGCTACACCTTC.

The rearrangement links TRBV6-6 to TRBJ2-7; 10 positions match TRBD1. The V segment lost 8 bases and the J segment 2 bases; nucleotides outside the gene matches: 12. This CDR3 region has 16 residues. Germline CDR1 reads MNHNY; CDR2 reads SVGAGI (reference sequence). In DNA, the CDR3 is TGTGCCAGCCGAGATCTCATTGGACAGGGGGCCTACGAGCAGTACTTC. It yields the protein CASRDLIGQGAYEQYF.

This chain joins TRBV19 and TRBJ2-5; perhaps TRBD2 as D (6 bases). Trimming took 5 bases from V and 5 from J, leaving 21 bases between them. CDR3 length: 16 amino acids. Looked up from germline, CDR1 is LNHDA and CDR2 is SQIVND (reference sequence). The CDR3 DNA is TGTGCCAGTAGTCCAGGACCCGGACCTGGAGGGGAGACCCAGTACTTC. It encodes CASSPGPGPGGETQYF.

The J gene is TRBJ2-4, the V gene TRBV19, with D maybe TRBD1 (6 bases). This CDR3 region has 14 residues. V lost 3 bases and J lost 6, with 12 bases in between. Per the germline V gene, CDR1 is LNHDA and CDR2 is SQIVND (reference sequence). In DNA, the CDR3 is TGTGCCAGTAGTATGGCAGGGGCGGGAAACATTCAGTACTTC. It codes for CASSMAGAGNIQYF.

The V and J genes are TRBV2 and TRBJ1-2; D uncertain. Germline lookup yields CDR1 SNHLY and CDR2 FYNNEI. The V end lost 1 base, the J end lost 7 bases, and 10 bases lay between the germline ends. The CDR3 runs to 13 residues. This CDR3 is CASSEDLWSGYTF. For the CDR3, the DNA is TGTGCCAGCAGTGAAGACCTATGGAGTGGCTACACCTTC.

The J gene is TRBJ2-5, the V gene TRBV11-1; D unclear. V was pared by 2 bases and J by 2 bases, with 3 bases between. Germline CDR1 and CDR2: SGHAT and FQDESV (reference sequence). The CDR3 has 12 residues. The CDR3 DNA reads TGTGCCAGCAGCTTACTTCAAGAGACCCAGTACTTC. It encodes CASSLLQETQYF.

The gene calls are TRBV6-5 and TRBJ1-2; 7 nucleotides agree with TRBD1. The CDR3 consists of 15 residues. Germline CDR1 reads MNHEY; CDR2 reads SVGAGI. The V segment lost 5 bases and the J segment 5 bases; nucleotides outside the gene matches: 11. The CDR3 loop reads CASSPMTGSVYGYTF. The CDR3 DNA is TGTGCCAGCAGTCCTATGACAGGGAGTGTTTATGGCTACACCTTC.